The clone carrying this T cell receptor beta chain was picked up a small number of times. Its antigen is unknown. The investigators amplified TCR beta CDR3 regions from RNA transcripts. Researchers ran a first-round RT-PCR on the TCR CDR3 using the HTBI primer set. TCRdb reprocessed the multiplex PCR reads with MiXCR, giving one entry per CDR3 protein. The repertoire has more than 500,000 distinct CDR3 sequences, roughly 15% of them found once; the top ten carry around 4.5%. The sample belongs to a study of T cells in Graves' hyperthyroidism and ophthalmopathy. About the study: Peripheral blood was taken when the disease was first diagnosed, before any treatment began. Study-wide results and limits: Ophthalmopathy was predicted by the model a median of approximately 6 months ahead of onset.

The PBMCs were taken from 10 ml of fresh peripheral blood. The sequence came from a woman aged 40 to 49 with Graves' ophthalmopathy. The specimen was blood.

The CDR3 sequence: CASSVRDSNYEQYF. The CDR3, as DNA: TGTGCCAGCAGCGTAAGGGACTCCAACTACGAGCAGTACTTC. The V gene is TRBV7-8, the J gene TRBJ2-7, with D possibly matching TRBD2 (6 bases). The germline CDR1 and CDR2 sequences are SGHVS and FQNEAQ. This CDR3 has 14 residues. V gave up 5 bases and J gave up 3 bases, with 14 bases separating them.